This TCR beta chain comes out of a study of blood T cells in healthy people across ages (dated by TCRdb to about 2015). About the investigation overall: Template switching captured roughly one uniquely barcoded TCR beta cDNA molecule per two T cells in model experiments. Using deep sequencing normalized with unique cDNA molecular identifiers, the study measured how TCR beta repertoire diversity changes with age. The donors were divided into four age groups: young (average around 16 years), middle-aged (approximately 42), aged (about 56) and long-lived (roughly 86). Using the same blood draw, the study looked at two additional independent replicas of 1 million unique cDNA reads for two donors, one aged 18 to 30 and the other aged 80 or older.

Taken from the germline V gene, the CDR1 and CDR2 loops are SGHTA and FQGNSA. Including the terminal cysteine and phenylalanine, the CDR3 comprises 16 residues. Only the CDR3 DNA stays, 48 bases, in frame from base 1. Compared with germline, V lacks 1 base and J lacks 1 base; bases without a gene match: 4. Findings and caveats that apply to the study as a whole: The percentage of naive T cells measured by flow cytometry correlated strongly with observed TCR beta diversity. The long-lived group showed more naive CD4+ T cells, fewer expanded clones and increased TCR diversity than the aged group, suggesting age selection. Total diversity estimates from one million sequenced T cells were considered lower bounds and underestimates. Because the CMV infection status of the donors was unknown, age-related changes in expanded clonotypes may potentially have been confounded. Since profiling was done on bulk unsorted PBMCs, naive and antigen-experienced compartments could not be conclusively compared. Observed TCR beta diversity per million T cells fell roughly linearly with age, and a significant reduction was already apparent by age roughly 41.

Systemically healthy Caucasian individuals from Russia, 35 to 50 in total and aged roughly 6 to 100 years, were included as donors. Approximately 9 milliliters of peripheral blood were collected from each donor into EDTA-treated Vacutainer tubes. Ficoll-Paque density-gradient centrifugation was used to isolate PBMCs, with at least 6.5 million per sample. Trizol reagent was used to extract total RNA from the PBMCs, yielding at least 6 micrograms per sample. For every donor, flow cytometry on a PBMC aliquot measured the percentage of naive CD45RAhigh/CD27high T cells. This clonotype was seen many times. Which antigen it targets is not known. It has no much larger one-base neighbor in the sample; base qualities were not kept. The library was built by means of 5' RACE. The data were produced on an Illumina HiSeq 2500. A second PCR of about 6 to 12 cycles was performed with a sample-barcoded 5' primer and a J-beta primer mix. A unique molecular identifier was introduced onto each TCR beta cDNA molecule by a template-switch 5' adaptor carrying 12 random nucleotides. Each sample yielded at least 3 million CDR3-containing paired-end reads. The Mint cDNA synthesis kit, primed by a TRBC-specific oligonucleotide, was used to synthesize first-strand cDNA from all RNA. After uracil-DNA glycosylase treatment, a first 18-cycle PCR used universal primers M1SS and BC2_uni_R on all cDNA. Under the source paper's analysis protocol: Each sample was normalized by randomly selecting 1 million high-quality reads, each carrying a distinct molecular identifier. Instead of being binned into consensus sequences, reads with shared molecular identifiers were discarded. MiTCR, set to a Q25 quality threshold and the strictest error-elimination algorithm, was used for CDR3 identification, clonotype clustering and error correction. Lower-bound total TCR beta diversity was estimated with a nonparametric unseen species model using Euler transformation. Through fastp at Q25 and MiXCR, TCRdb rebuilt clones from the public reads, retaining in-frame beta chains. Each CDR3 protein appears once, grouped with its most common genes and DNA. The V and J calls were not made by the authors but by TCRdb's processing. The sample has about 840,000 distinct CDR3 sequences on record, 25% to 30% of them singletons. 10% of the sample is taken by the ten largest.

This sample was shared with a second study, whose subject was T cells of mothers and their children. Drawing on the second study: Nine systemically healthy Caucasian individuals, comprising three mothers and their six children, were included as donors. cDNA synthesis consumed the entire amount of extracted RNA, loaded at approximately 1.4 ug RNA in each 15 ul reaction. Sample barcodes and 2-4 random nucleotides were added via the M1S primer in the second PCR. Over 8 million TCR beta CDR3 reads came from each mother, compared with 2.5 million to 3.5 million reads from each child. Thymic selection shapes the output of TCR recombination in a similar way in related and unrelated pairs, and inherited differences have a minor effect. Normalized repertoire overlap in related mother-child pairs was always slightly higher than in unrelated mother-child pairs, but the difference was never significant. No persistent microchimeric T cell clones were found, with a detection sensitivity of roughly 100 clones per million clonotypes. In the study, deep NGS was used to compare the TCR beta repertoires of mothers and children, and features distinguishing related mother-child pairs from unrelated individuals were sought. On average, the children were approximately 11 +/- 4 years old, while the mothers were about 38 +/- 4 years old. After adapter ligation was performed with NEBNext reagents, the libraries were sequenced on an Illumina HiSeq 2000 with 100+100 nt paired-end reads. To avoid cross-contamination, the mother libraries and the child libraries were prepared a month apart and sequenced in separate runs. For each donor, between about 500,000 and 2,000,000 distinct TCR beta clonotypes were identified. Naive TCR beta clonotypes were estimated from low-frequency clonotypes matched to each donor's FACS-determined naive share, without sorting.

The source of this sequence is a woman in her 40s in good health. Rearrangement joined TRBV7-2 to TRBJ2-5; 9 of the junction bases match TRBD2. Material: blood. The DNA sequence reads TGTGCCAGCAGCTTAGAGGGACTAGCCGGCCAAGAGACCCAGTACTTC. Its protein is CASSLEGLAGQETQYF.